This T cell receptor (beta chain) was sequenced for a study of T cells in Graves' hyperthyroidism and ophthalmopathy. Regarding the study as a whole: In the analysis, a 13 V-J model separated ophthalmopathy from stable hyperthyroidism. Among thyroid clonotypes expanded above 0.001, most also appeared in blood.

V dropped 6 bases and J dropped 4 bases, with 16 bases sitting between them. Germline-derived CDR1 and CDR2 are SGHAT and FQNNGV. The CDR3 is 14 residues long. The study excluded patients with uncontrolled infection, other autoimmune disease, pregnancy or lactation. Progressors' blood was drawn at hyperthyroidism diagnosis, before ophthalmopathy symptoms. This clonotype has ten or more counts. The antigen is undetermined. RNA transcripts gave rise to amplified TCR beta CDR3 regions. A first-round RT-PCR of the TCR CDR3 used the HTBI primer set. From the multiplex PCR reads, TCRdb called clonotypes with MiXCR, one entry per CDR3 protein. Found here are around 700,000 distinct CDR3 sequences, 18% of them singletons; the top ten hold approximately 15%.

Sequenced material: blood. The V and J genes are TRBV11-2 and TRBJ2-7, with D perhaps TRBD2 (5 bases). This clonotype was sampled from a woman in her 50s with Graves' hyperthyroidism that later progressed to Graves' ophthalmopathy. The DNA of the CDR3 is TGTGCCAGCAGACAAACCGGAGAGGGATACGAGCAGTACTTC. Its translation is CASRQTGEGYEQYF.